The 23 T cell receptor beta chains below come from one sample, sequenced in a study of shared clonotypes between healthy human individuals. CD45RO-negative, CCR7-selected cells formed the naive CD8 fraction, which excluded terminally differentiated effector memory CD45RA+ cells. Data came from immunoSEQ multiplex PCR; TCRdb stores just in-frame clones and leaves some out. The sample lists roughly 2,000,000 clones, about 95% occurring once. Sequenced input: naive CD8+ T cells sorted from blood. The receptor source for this set is a young man in good health.

Points on this clone: In the same sample, other DNA sequences code for this CDR3. The chain uses TRBV4-1 and TRBJ2-7; perhaps D is TRBD1 or TRBD2 (5 bases each). V shed 4 bases and J shed 1 base, with 8 bases lying between them. CDR1 and CDR2 (germline): MGHRA, YSYEKL. The CDR3 runs to 13 residues. As DNA, the CDR3 is TGCGCCAGCAGCCCGGGACCTTCCTACGAGCAGTACTTC. This gives the protein CASSPGPSYEQYF.

This clone occurred once. This chain uses TRBV7-2 with TRBJ1-5, with unresolved D. The germline V gene encodes CDR1 SGHTA and CDR2 FQGNSA. The CDR3 has 16 residues. Trimming cost V 1 base and J 2 bases, with 12 bases left between them. The CDR3, as DNA: TGTGCCAGCAGCTTAGGGGTAGAGCCGGGCAATCAGCCCCAGCATTTT. It yields the protein CASSLGVEPGNQPQHF.

The V call is TRBV11-2, the J call TRBJ2-1, with 7 bases identical to TRBD2. The CDR3 consists of 16 residues. Germline-derived CDR1 and CDR2 are SGHAT and FQNNGV. Trimming removed 1 base from V and 2 bases from J; junction bases left unmatched: 5. The DNA of the CDR3 is TGTGCCAGCAGCTTAGGAGGCGGGAGAGCCTACAATGAGCAGTTCTTC. Amino acid sequence: CASSLGGGRAYNEQFF.

V and J are TRBV6-6 and TRBJ2-7; tentative D call: TRBD2 (5 bases). The germline V gene encodes CDR1 MNHNY and CDR2 SVGAGI (reference sequence). The CDR3 is made up of 13 amino acids. The V gene lost 6 bases and the J gene lost 4 bases, with 13 bases spanning the gap. As DNA, the CDR3 is TGTGCCAGCAGCCCCAACGAGGGTTACGAGCAGTACTTC. Protein product: CASSPNEGYEQYF.

The chain combines TRBV27 with TRBJ2-1; D is ambiguous. This CDR3 has 12 amino acids. V was trimmed by 2 bases and J by 10 bases, leaving 9 bases between them. Germline loops: CDR1 MNHEY, CDR2 SMNVEV (reference sequence). The CDR3 nucleotides are TGTGCCAGCAGTTTAGATTTGATAGAGCAGTTCTTC. Its protein is CASSLDLIEQFF.

For this clone: Other DNA sequences of this sample code for an identical CDR3. The chain recombines TRBV29-1 with TRBJ2-7, with 7 bases that match TRBD2. The junction had 6 bases not matched to a gene; V was cut back by 6 bases and J by 4 bases. CDR3 length: 12 amino acids. In germline, CDR1 is SQVTM, CDR2 ANQGSEA. The CDR3 is CSVRTGGYEQYF. The CDR3 region has the DNA TGCAGCGTCAGGACGGGGGGTTACGAGCAGTACTTC.

V gene TRBV5-1 combines with J gene TRBJ2-7, with TRBD1 matching over 7 bases. The CDR3 is 14 residues long. The V segment lost 5 bases and the J segment 2 bases; nucleotides outside the gene matches: 7. The germline gives CDR1 SGHRS, CDR2 YFSETQ. Here the CDR3 DNA reads TGCGCCAGCAGAGAGCTTCAGGGGGCCTACGAGCAGTACTTC. Residues: CASRELQGAYEQYF.

The genes are TRBV6-6 and TRBJ2-7; unclear D gene. The CDR3 runs to 14 residues. V lost 7 bases and J 5 bases, leaving 18 bases between the germline ends. From germline, CDR1 is MNHNY and CDR2 SVGAGI (reference sequence). CDR3 loop: CASTPTLMGDEQYF. The CDR3, as DNA: TGTGCCAGCACCCCAACCTTAATGGGCGACGAGCAGTACTTC.

V and J are TRBV6-6 and TRBJ2-1, with 7 bases lining up with TRBD2. The CDR3 is made up of 15 amino acids. Germline V lookup: CDR1 MNHNY, CDR2 SVGAGI (reference sequence). With V trimmed by 7 bases and J by 0 bases, 6 bases remained unmatched. DNA of the CDR3: TGTGCCAGCATCATGGGGGGGAGCTCCTACAATGAGCAGTTCTTC. Translating gives CASIMGGSSYNEQFF.

The chain uses TRBV11-2 and TRBJ2-5; D is uncertain. V lost 1 base and J lost 1, with 4 bases in between. The CDR3 totals 13 residues. CDR1 is SGHAT, CDR2 FQNNGV, per germline. Here the CDR3 reads CASSLGVQETQYF. CDR3 DNA sequence: TGTGCCAGCAGCTTAGGCGTCCAAGAGACCCAGTACTTC.

The chain joins TRBV13 to TRBJ2-7; no definite D call. This CDR3 has 15 amino acids. CDR1 PRHDT and CDR2 FYEKMQ come from the germline V gene (reference sequence). Trimming stripped 4 bases from V and 5 bases from J, with 18 bases between. CDR3 DNA: TGTGCCAGCAGCTCACTCGACGGGTCGACGGACGAGCAGTACTTC. This sequence encodes CASSSLDGSTDEQYF.

V gene TRBV10-1 combines with J gene TRBJ2-3, with 8 nucleotides matching TRBD2. With V trimmed by 6 bases and J by 6 bases, 14 bases remained unmatched. CDR1 and CDR2 from the germline V gene are WNHNN and SYGVQD (reference sequence). The CDR3 contains 16 residues. CDR3 sequence reads: CASSILRGAPQDTQYF. DNA for the CDR3: TGCGCCAGCAGCATTTTGCGGGGGGCCCCCCAGGATACGCAGTATTTT.

This chain connects TRBV18 to TRBJ1-5; no definite D call. The CDR3 is made up of 15 amino acids. V lost 3 bases to trimming and J lost 0 bases, with 9 bases between them. Germline-derived CDR1 and CDR2 are KGHSH and LQKENI. The CDR3: CASSPLEYSNQPQHF. CDR3 sequence (DNA): TGTGCCAGCTCACCTCTAGAATATAGCAATCAGCCCCAGCATTTT.

The V gene is TRBV4-3, the J gene TRBJ1-5; TRBD1 is a possible D gene (6 bases). Germline CDR1 LGHNA, CDR2 YSLEER. CDR3 length: 17 residues. Trimming shortened V by 0 bases and J by 2 bases, and 14 bases separated the two germline ends. CDR3: CASSQEAGAEGNQPQHF. CDR3 nucleotides: TGCGCCAGCAGCCAAGAAGCGGGGGCGGAGGGCAATCAGCCCCAGCATTTT.

The gene calls are TRBV10-3 and TRBJ1-1; D gene ambiguous. Germline V gene sequence: CDR1 ENHRY, CDR2 SYGVKD. There are 14 residues in the CDR3. The V gene lost 0 bases and the J gene lost 5 bases, with 10 bases spanning the gap. CDR3 amino acids: CAISESLGRTEAFF. CDR3 sequence (DNA): TGTGCCATCAGTGAGTCGCTGGGGAGGACTGAAGCTTTCTTT.

This clone occurred once. The chain is built from TRBV7-9 and TRBJ1-1; D may be TRBD1 (5 bases). CDR3 length: 15 amino acids. Per germline, CDR1 SEHNR and CDR2 FQNEAQ (reference sequence). V lost 2 bases and J lost 1, with 11 bases in between. CDR3 sequence reads: CASSLWGDPNTEAFF. The CDR3 DNA sequence: TGTGCCAGCAGCTTATGGGGGGACCCGAACACTGAAGCTTTCTTT.

In its sample, this clone was seen once. The chain couples TRBV15 to TRBJ2-2; D gene ambiguous. The CDR3 is 20 amino acids. Looked up from germline, CDR1 is LNHNV and CDR2 is YYDKDF (reference sequence). V was clipped by 0 bases and J by 0 bases, with 20 bases between them. The CDR3 DNA follows: TGTGCCACCAGCAGAGATTTGGCGGAATCCGACAAGGCGAACACCGGGGAGCTGTTTTTT. Translated, it gives CATSRDLAESDKANTGELFF. Together with reference TRBV15 and TRBJ2-2, the CDR3 gives the full variable domain: DAMVIQNPRYQVTQFGKPVTLSCSQTLNHNVMYWYQQKSSQAPKLLFHYYDKDFNNEADTPDNFQSRRPNTSFCFLDIRSPGLGDTAMYLCATSRDLAESDKANTGELFFGEGSRLTVL.

This rearrangement joins TRBV5-6 to TRBJ2-1, with D unresolved. The germline CDR1 and CDR2 sequences are SGHDT and YYEEEE. This CDR3 region has 14 residues. The ends were cut back, 1 base at V and 4 bases at J, with 9 bases in the middle. CDR3 in amino acids: CASSLSIAYNEQFF. The CDR3 DNA follows: TGTGCCAGCAGCTTGAGCATCGCGTACAATGAGCAGTTCTTC.

This sequence joins TRBV18 and TRBJ2-2, with D tentatively TRBD1 (5 bases). Germline CDR1 is KGHSH and CDR2 is LQKENI. V lost 6 bases to trimming and J lost 6 bases, with 20 bases between them. The CDR3 is 16 residues long. CDR3 sequence (DNA): TGTGCCAGCTCCTCAGGCTCGGAAGGACAAGCCGGGGAGCTGTTTTTT. It specifies CASSSGSEGQAGELFF.

The chain employs TRBV4-1 and TRBJ2-7; weak D call: TRBD1 (5 bases). Deletions cut 5 bases from V and 3 bases from J, with 11 bases between. From germline, CDR1 is MGHRA and CDR2 YSYEKL. The CDR3 loop spans 13 amino acids. The CDR3 region is CASSTQVLYEQYF. Written as DNA, the CDR3 is TGCGCCAGCAGCACACAGGTCCTCTACGAGCAGTACTTC.

DNA of the CDR3: TGTGCCAGCAGTTACGCCATGGCGGGGCAGGATGAAGCTTTCTTT. As protein: CASSYAMAGQDEAFF. The chain links TRBV6-5 to TRBJ1-1; possibly TRBD1 for D (5 bases). Trimming removed 2 bases from V and 7 bases from J, with 17 bases in between. This CDR3 region has 15 residues. The germline CDR1 and CDR2 sequences are MNHEY and SVGAGI.

This sequence joins TRBV7-9 and TRBJ2-7; TRBD1 aligns across 8 bases. Trimming took 4 bases from V and 2 from J; bases not matched to a gene: 7. The CDR3 has 15 residues. Germline assignment: CDR1 SEHNR and CDR2 FQNEAQ (reference sequence). The DNA of the CDR3 is TGTGCCAGCAGCTCCACCCTGGACAGGGCCTACGAGCAGTACTTC. Its protein is CASSSTLDRAYEQYF.

This clone was found once. This chain uses TRBV6-5 with TRBJ2-1; 9 nucleotides line up with TRBD2. There are 13 residues in the CDR3. Germline CDR1 reads MNHEY; CDR2 reads SVGAGI. Trimming removed 6 bases from V and 6 bases from J; junction bases left unmatched: 3. CDR3 nucleotide sequence: TGTGCCAGCAGATTAGCGGGAGTCAATGAGCAGTTCTTC. It specifies CASRLAGVNEQFF.